The next 25 T cell receptor beta chains were all read from a single sample in a study of cytomegalovirus exposure and HLA in healthy donors. Only in-frame clones appear in the TCRdb table, and some are missing; sequencing was by immunoSEQ multiplex PCR. The repertoire holds some 240,000 clones, about nine tenths seen once, with about 2% in the top ten. Sequencing was carried out using PBMCs. The receptors shown here come from a woman aged 18-30 years in good health and CMV-seropositive.

Turning to this clone: Other DNA variants within this sample encode the same CDR3. The J gene is TRBJ2-7, the V gene TRBV9, with 9 bases lining up with TRBD2. There are 14 residues in the CDR3. V trimming: 2 bases; J trimming: 2 bases; junction bases outside the gene matches: 2. Germline V gives CDR1 SGDLS, CDR2 YYNGEE. The chain's CDR3 is CASSVGGRAYEQYF. The CDR3 DNA is TGTGCCAGCAGCGTTGGCGGGAGGGCCTACGAGCAGTACTTC.

The chain employs TRBV21-1 and TRBJ2-4; the D segment call TRBD1 is taken from the table without a DNA check. TRBV21-1 counts as a pseudogene. The CDR3 is 19 residues long. The CDR3: CASSKEGLGRVQAKNIQYF. In nucleotides, the CDR3 is TGTGCCAGCAGCAAAGAAGGGTTGGGCAGGGTCCAAGCCAAAAACATTCAGTACTTC.

The V and J genes are TRBV28 and TRBJ2-4; the D gene is possibly TRBD2 (5 bases). The CDR3 contains 12 residues. Germline lookup yields CDR1 MDHEN and CDR2 SYDVKM. The V end was cut by 5 bases, the J end by 7 bases, with 9 bases between. CDR3 nucleotide sequence: TGTGCCAGCAGTCGGAGGCCGAACATTCAGTACTTC. As protein: CASSRRPNIQYF. The full variable domain, its missing parts supplied by reference TRBV28 and TRBJ2-4, is DVKVTQSSRYLVKRTGEKVFLECVQDMDHENMFWYRQDPGLGLRLIYFSYDVKMKEKGDIPEGYSVSREKKERFSLILESASTNQTSMYLCASSRRPNIQYFGAGTRLSVL.

The rearrangement joins TRBV5-1 to TRBJ2-3; D might be TRBD1 (6 bases). The CDR3 sequence is 15 residues long. Deletions cut 4 bases from V and 5 bases from J, with 17 bases between. Germline V gene data show CDR1 as SGHRS and CDR2 as YFSETQ. CDR3 residues: CASSVGGGFGDTQYF. The CDR3 nucleotides read TGCGCCAGCAGCGTTGGGGGCGGGTTTGGAGATACGCAGTATTTT.

The V gene is TRBV30, the J gene TRBJ1-5, with a tentative D call TRBD1 (5 bases). The length of the CDR3 is 13 residues. Trimming took off 0 bases at V and 7 bases at J, with 10 bases between the two ends. Per germline, CDR1 GTSNPN and CDR2 SVGIG (reference sequence). CDR3 nucleotide sequence: TGTGCCTGGAGTGTCCAGGGAGGACAGCCCCAGCATTTT. It translates to CAWSVQGGQPQHF. Full variable domain (remainder filled in from reference TRBV30 and TRBJ1-5): SQTIHQWPATLVQPVGSPLSLECTVEGTSNPNLYWYRQAAGRGLQLLFYSVGIGQISSEVPQNLSASRPQDRQFILSSKKLLLSDSGFYLCAWSVQGGQPQHFGDGTRLSIL.

This clone has just one count. The CDR3 nucleotides read TGTGCCAGCAGCACACCAGAGCCAGGGGCGCCTAACTATGGCTACACCTTC. It specifies CASSTPEPGAPNYGYTF. The rearrangement uses TRBV7-9 and TRBJ1-2; perhaps TRBD1 as D (6 bases). The CDR3 has 17 amino acids. V was trimmed by 5 bases and J by 0 bases, leaving 19 bases between them. The germline gives CDR1 SEHNR, CDR2 FQNEAQ (reference sequence).

This clone has only a few counts. V and J are TRBV27 and TRBJ1-2, with 7 nucleotides matching TRBD1. The germline V gene has CDR1 MNHEY and CDR2 SMNVEV (reference sequence). V was clipped by 6 bases and J by 4 bases; unmatched bases: 5. There are 13 residues in the CDR3. CDR3 sequence: CASRAGTAYGYTF. DNA for the CDR3: TGTGCCAGCAGGGCCGGGACAGCCTATGGCTACACCTTC.

The rearrangement joins TRBV27 to TRBJ1-4; D gene unclear. The V and J ends lost 1 base and 4 bases respectively, with 16 bases between them. From germline, CDR1 is MNHEY and CDR2 SMNVEV (reference sequence). This CDR3 comprises 17 residues. The CDR3 coding sequence is TGTGCCAGCAGTTTATTCGGTCGACACCGACGTAATGAAAAACTGTTTTTT. Translating it yields CASSLFGRHRRNEKLFF.

The chain is built from TRBV7-2 and TRBJ1-4; no reliable D call. The germline V and J ends were trimmed by 3 bases and 9 bases, with 5 bases remaining between them. This CDR3 contains 11 residues. Per germline, CDR1 SGHTA and CDR2 FQGNSA. CDR3 in DNA: TGTGCCAGCAGCTTTGGCCAAAAACTGTTTTTT. It translates to CASSFGQKLFF. The entire variable domain, with the rest obtained from reference TRBV7-2 and TRBJ1-4, is as follows: GAGVSQSPSNKVTEKGKDVELRCDPISGHTALYWYRQSLGQGLEFLIYFQGNSAPDKSGLPSDRFSAERTGGSVSTLTIQRTQQEDSAVYLCASSFGQKLFFGSGTQLSVL.

The chain joins TRBV5-4 to TRBJ2-2, with D possibly TRBD1 on 5 matching bases. The germline V gene has CDR1 SGHNT and CDR2 YYREEE (reference sequence). V was clipped by 2 bases and J by 4 bases, with 9 bases between them. The CDR3 runs 14 residues. CDR3 residues: CASSFGQVTGELFF. The CDR3 bases are TGTGCCAGCAGCTTCGGACAAGTCACCGGGGAGCTGTTTTTT.

The chain has TRBV10-3 and TRBJ2-7; TRBD1 aligns across 9 bases. The CDR3 has 12 residues. The V gene's germline CDR1 is ENHRY and CDR2 SYGVKD. With 10 bases clipped from V and 6 bases from J, the junction kept 7 bases outside the gene matches. This CDR3 is CATLGQGTEQYF. CDR3 sequence (DNA): TGTGCCACCTTGGGACAGGGCACCGAGCAGTACTTC.

V gene TRBV5-1 combines with J gene TRBJ2-3; possible D gene TRBD1, 6 bases. V gave up 4 bases and J gave up 5 bases, with 14 bases separating them. The germline CDR1 and CDR2 sequences are SGHRS and YFSETQ. This CDR3 contains 14 residues. The CDR3 bases are TGCGCCAGCAGCAGTTCACAGGGAGAAGATACGCAGTATTTT. It translates to CASSSSQGEDTQYF.

The chain combines TRBV7-9 with TRBJ2-5; 7 bases align to TRBD1. In germline, CDR1 is SEHNR, CDR2 FQNEAQ (reference sequence). The CDR3 sequence is 14 residues long. The V segment lost 5 bases and the J segment 0 bases; nucleotides outside the gene matches: 3. CDR3 loop: CASSPDRDQETQYF. CDR3 DNA sequence: TGTGCCAGCAGCCCCGACAGGGACCAAGAGACCCAGTACTTC.

Written as DNA, the CDR3 is TGTGCCAGCAGTTTATCGATATCGGACTCAAAAAAAGAGACCCAGTACTTC. As protein: CASSLSISDSKKETQYF. This chain connects TRBV27 to TRBJ2-5, with a tentative D call TRBD2 (5 bases). Germline V gives CDR1 MNHEY, CDR2 SMNVEV (reference sequence). This CDR3 has 17 residues. V lost 0 bases and J 3 bases, leaving 17 bases between the germline ends.

The V call is TRBV29-1, the J call TRBJ2-2; maybe TRBD1 (5 bases). Germline V lookup: CDR1 SQVTM, CDR2 ANQGSEA. V lost 6 bases to trimming and J lost 7 bases, with 15 bases between them. This CDR3 has 13 amino acids. The CDR3 here is CSVQDNWDGELFF. CDR3 sequence (DNA): TGCAGCGTCCAGGACAACTGGGACGGGGAGCTGTTTTTT.

The chain combines TRBV2 with TRBJ1-1; D is possibly TRBD1 (5 bases). CDR3 length: 14 amino acids. From germline, CDR1 is SNHLY and CDR2 FYNNEI. Trimming removed 6 bases from V and 0 bases from J, with 11 bases in between. CDR3 sequence: CASRADKMNTEAFF. The DNA for the CDR3 is TGTGCCAGCAGGGCGGACAAAATGAACACTGAAGCTTTCTTT.

This clone is a singleton in its sample. The chain links TRBV27 to TRBJ2-3, with TRBD1 matching over 9 bases. The germline V gene has CDR1 MNHEY and CDR2 SMNVEV (reference sequence). Trimming took 4 bases from V and 0 from J; bases not matched to a gene: 5. The CDR3 is 16 residues long. The CDR3 loop is CASSSGTGSSTDTQYF. The CDR3 DNA sequence: TGTGCCAGCAGTTCGGGGACAGGGAGCAGCACAGATACGCAGTATTTT.

V is TRBV10-3 and J is TRBJ1-1; no clear D. The CDR3 has 13 residues. Germline V gives CDR1 ENHRY, CDR2 SYGVKD. V dropped 0 bases and J dropped 11 bases, with 13 bases sitting between them. The CDR3 loop reads CAISESTRAGAFF. The CDR3 nucleotides are TGTGCCATCAGTGAGTCGACCCGAGCCGGGGCTTTCTTT.

The chain's CDR3 is CASSLGRRSGELFF. The CDR3 DNA follows: TGCGCCAGCAGCTTGGGCCGCAGGTCCGGGGAGCTGTTTTTT. The gene calls are TRBV5-1 and TRBJ2-2; no definite D call. The CDR3 consists of 14 residues. Between the trimmed V and J ends, which lost 0 bases and 6 bases, there was a span of 9 bases. Germline CDR1 and CDR2: SGHRS and YFSETQ.

The chain carries TRBV7-8 and TRBJ2-2; 11 bases agree with TRBD2. J gave up 4 bases and V 6 bases, and 10 bases lay outside the gene matches. The CDR3 totals 17 residues. The germline CDR1 and CDR2 sequences are SGHVS and FQNEAQ. Here the CDR3 DNA reads TGTGCCAGCAGACCTGATACTAGCGGGAGAGTCACCGGGGAGCTGTTTTTT. This codes for CASRPDTSGRVTGELFF.

The chain links TRBV30 to TRBJ1-2, with 9 bases fitting TRBD1. This CDR3 has 13 amino acids. From germline, CDR1 is GTSNPN and CDR2 SVGIG (reference sequence). V trimming: 0 bases; J trimming: 10 bases; junction bases outside the gene matches: 6. In DNA form, the CDR3 reads TGTGCCTGGAGTGTCAGGACAGGGGTCGACTACACCTTC. Translating gives CAWSVRTGVDYTF.

To note about this clone: The same CDR3 is also encoded by other DNA sequences in this sample. The chain recombines TRBV5-1 with TRBJ1-2, with D hard to call. Germline CDR1 is SGHRS and CDR2 is YFSETQ. The CDR3 runs 13 residues. V lost 1 base, J lost 0 bases, and 4 bases lay in between. The CDR3 nucleotides read TGCGCCAGCAGCTTGACGGCTAACTATGGCTACACCTTC. Translating it yields CASSLTANYGYTF. Full variable domain (outside the CDR3, taken from reference TRBV5-1 and TRBJ1-2): KAGVTQTPRYLIKTRGQQVTLSCSPISGHRSVSWYQQTPGQGLQFLFEYFSETQRNKGNFPGRFSGRQFSNSRSEMNVSTLELGDSALYLCASSLTANYGYTFGSGTRLTVV.

This rearrangement joins TRBV27 to TRBJ2-5; 14 nucleotides line up with TRBD2. Per the germline V gene, CDR1 is MNHEY and CDR2 is SMNVEV (reference sequence). This CDR3 is built from 18 residues. The V segment lost 6 bases and the J segment 0 bases; nucleotides outside the gene matches: 9. The CDR3 reads CASSRGTSGSGYQETQYF. CDR3 coding DNA: TGTGCCAGCAGCCGAGGGACTAGCGGGAGTGGGTACCAAGAGACCCAGTACTTC.

This clone has a handful of counts. V usage is TRBV7-3 and J usage is TRBJ2-1; a possible D gene is TRBD2 (5 bases). Germline values: CDR1 SGHTA, CDR2 FQGTGA. The V and J ends lost 4 bases and 6 bases respectively, with 13 bases between them. The CDR3 extends over 14 amino acids. The CDR3 DNA follows: TGTGCCAGCAGCTCCCTGGGAGCGTCCAATGAGCAGTTCTTC. The encoded protein is CASSSLGASNEQFF. The full variable domain, in which reference TRBV7-3 and TRBJ2-1 provide the parts outside the CDR3, is GAGVSQTPSNKVTEKGKYVELRCDPISGHTALYWYRQSLGQGPEFLIYFQGTGAADDSGLPNDRFFAVRPEGSVSTLKIQRTERGDSAVYLCASSSLGASNEQFFGPGTRLTVL.

The genes are TRBV27 and TRBJ1-1; 9 nucleotides match TRBD1. V lost 5 bases to trimming and J lost 4 bases; unmatched junction nucleotides: 5. This CDR3 has 14 residues. Germline CDR1 MNHEY, CDR2 SMNVEV (reference sequence). The CDR3 DNA reads TGTGCCAGCAGTGAAACAGGGGGCGGCACTGAAGCTTTCTTT. Translation gives CASSETGGGTEAFF.